The next 6 T cell receptor beta chains were all read from a single sample in a study of type 1 and type 2 diabetes patients. Genomic DNA was the PCR template. The TCR beta CDR3 region was amplified using 30 forward and 13 reverse primers. Each CDR3 protein gets one entry after TCRdb re-called the multiplex PCR reads with MiXCR. The table includes a few hundred thousand distinct CDR3 sequences, around 50% detected once. Sequenced: peripheral blood mononuclear cells (PBMCs). The source is a man aged 18 to 35 with type 2 diabetes.

This clonotype showed up just a few times. This chain uses TRBV7-6 with TRBJ1-1; no firm D call. This CDR3 contains 14 residues. Germline V gene data show CDR1 as SGHVS and CDR2 as FNYEAQ. With 3 bases removed from V and 5 bases from J, the gap between germline ends came to 13 bases. The CDR3 nucleotides read TGTGCCAGCAGCTTGGAGGGCAGAGCTACTGAAGCTTTCTTT. Translation: CASSLEGRATEAFF. Drawing the rest from reference TRBV7-6 and TRBJ1-1, the complete variable domain is GAGVSQSPRYKVTKRGQDVALRCDPISGHVSLYWYRQALGQGPEFLTYFNYEAQQDKSGLPNDRFSAERPEGSISTLTIQRTEQRDSAMYRCASSLEGRATEAFFGQGTRLTVV.

To note about this clonotype: Sequence at one end of the junction differs from germline and may be a read error. The chain couples TRBV7-3 to TRBJ2-7; a weak D match, TRBD2 (6 bases). CDR3 size: 13 residues. Germline CDR1 SGHTA, CDR2 FQGTGA. The CDR3 coding sequence is TGTGCCAGCAGCTTGCGGGGAGTAGGGGAGCAGTGCTTC. It specifies CASSLRGVGEQCF.

The genes are TRBV27 and TRBJ2-7, with 9 bases that match TRBD1. The V and J ends lost 4 bases and 3 bases, in that order; junction bases with no gene match: 4. The CDR3 covers 14 residues. Looked up from germline, CDR1 is MNHEY and CDR2 is SMNVEV (reference sequence). This chain's CDR3 is CASSWTGESYEQYF. The CDR3 DNA follows: TGTGCCAGCAGTTGGACAGGGGAGAGCTACGAGCAGTACTTC.

The rearrangement joins TRBV2 to TRBJ2-7; D is undetermined. The germline gives CDR1 SNHLY, CDR2 FYNNEI. The CDR3 runs 14 residues. Trimming left V 9 bases short and J 1 base short, with 16 bases between. The DNA of the CDR3 is TGTGCCAGTAAACAGAATCCTCCTTCCTACGAGCAGTACTTC. Its translation: CASKQNPPSYEQYF.

This chain connects TRBV30 to TRBJ1-1, with a weak D call TRBD1 (6 bases). The V gene lost 0 bases and the J gene lost 5 bases, with 13 bases spanning the gap. The germline gives CDR1 GTSNPN, CDR2 SVGIG (reference sequence). This CDR3 region has 14 residues. The CDR3 region is CAWSVGGGFTEAFF. Here the CDR3 DNA reads TGTGCCTGGAGTGTAGGGGGGGGGTTTACTGAAGCTTTCTTT.

This chain joins TRBV19 and TRBJ1-1; tentatively, D is TRBD1 (5 bases). Trimming cost V 0 bases and J 2 bases, with 22 bases left between them. The CDR3 is made up of 19 amino acids. Germline values: CDR1 LNHDA, CDR2 SQIVND (reference sequence). Written as DNA, the CDR3 is TGTGCCAGTAGTATAGATGGCAGGGTCGTGCACTTAAATAACACTGAAGCTTTCTTT. It translates to CASSIDGRVVHLNNTEAFF.